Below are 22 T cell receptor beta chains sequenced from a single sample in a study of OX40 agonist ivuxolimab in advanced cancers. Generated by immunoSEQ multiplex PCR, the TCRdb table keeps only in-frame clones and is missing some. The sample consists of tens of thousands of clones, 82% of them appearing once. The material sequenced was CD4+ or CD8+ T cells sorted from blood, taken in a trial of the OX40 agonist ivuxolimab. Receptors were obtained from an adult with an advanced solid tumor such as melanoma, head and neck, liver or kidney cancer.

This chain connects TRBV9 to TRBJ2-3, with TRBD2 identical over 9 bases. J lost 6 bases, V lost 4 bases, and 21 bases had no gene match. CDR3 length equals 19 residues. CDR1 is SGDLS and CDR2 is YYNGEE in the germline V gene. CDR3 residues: CASSTPARGLAASWDTQYF. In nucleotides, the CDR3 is TGTGCCAGCAGCACCCCTGCCCGGGGACTAGCCGCTAGTTGGGATACGCAGTATTTT.

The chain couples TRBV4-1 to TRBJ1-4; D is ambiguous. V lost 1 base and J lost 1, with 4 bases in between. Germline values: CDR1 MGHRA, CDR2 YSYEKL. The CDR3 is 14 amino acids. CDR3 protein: CASSQVLTNEKLFF. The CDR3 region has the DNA TGCGCCAGCAGCCAAGTGTTAACTAATGAAAAACTGTTTTTT.

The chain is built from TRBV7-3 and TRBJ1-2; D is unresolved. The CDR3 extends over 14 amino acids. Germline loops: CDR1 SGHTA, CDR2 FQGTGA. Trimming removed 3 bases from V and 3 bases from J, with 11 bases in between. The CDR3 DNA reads TGTGCCAGCAGCTTTTCTACGTACCACTATGGCTACACCTTC. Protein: CASSFSTYHYGYTF.

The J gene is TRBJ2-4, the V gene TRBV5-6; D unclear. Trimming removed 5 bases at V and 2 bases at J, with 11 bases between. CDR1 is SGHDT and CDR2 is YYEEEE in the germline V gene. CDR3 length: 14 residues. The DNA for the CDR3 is TGTGCCAGCAGTAACCCTGTGACCAAAAACATTCAGTACTTC. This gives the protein CASSNPVTKNIQYF. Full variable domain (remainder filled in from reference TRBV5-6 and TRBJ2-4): DAGVTQSPTHLIKTRGQQVTLRCSPKSGHDTVSWYQQALGQGPQFIFQYYEEEERQRGNFPDRFSGHQFPNYSSELNVNALLLGDSALYLCASSNPVTKNIQYFGAGTRLSVL.

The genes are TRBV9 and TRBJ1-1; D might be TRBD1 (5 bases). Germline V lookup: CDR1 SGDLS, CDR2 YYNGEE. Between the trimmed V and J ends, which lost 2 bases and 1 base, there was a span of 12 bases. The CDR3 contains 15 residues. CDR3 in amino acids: CASSVTASTNTEAFF. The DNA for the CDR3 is TGTGCCAGCAGCGTGACAGCTTCTACGAACACTGAAGCTTTCTTT.

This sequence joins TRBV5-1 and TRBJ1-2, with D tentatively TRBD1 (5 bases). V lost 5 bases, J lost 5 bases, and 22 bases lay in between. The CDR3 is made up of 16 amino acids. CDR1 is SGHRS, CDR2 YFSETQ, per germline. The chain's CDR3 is CASRAGPTTYIYGYTF. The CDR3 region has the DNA TGCGCCAGCAGGGCAGGGCCCACAACCTATATTTATGGCTACACCTTC.

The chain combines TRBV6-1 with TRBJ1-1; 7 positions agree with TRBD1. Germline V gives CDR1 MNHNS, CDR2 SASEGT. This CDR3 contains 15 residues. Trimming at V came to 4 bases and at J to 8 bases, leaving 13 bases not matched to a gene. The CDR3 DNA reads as TGTGCCAGCAGTGTCATACAGGGGAACAACCAAGAAGCTTTCTTT. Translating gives CASSVIQGNNQEAFF.

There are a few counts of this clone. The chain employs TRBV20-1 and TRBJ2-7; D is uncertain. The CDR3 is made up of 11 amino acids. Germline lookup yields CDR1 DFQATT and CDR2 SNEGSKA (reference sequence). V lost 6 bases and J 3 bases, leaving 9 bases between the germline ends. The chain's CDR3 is CSARKSYEQYF. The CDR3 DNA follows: TGCAGTGCCAGGAAGAGCTACGAGCAGTACTTC.

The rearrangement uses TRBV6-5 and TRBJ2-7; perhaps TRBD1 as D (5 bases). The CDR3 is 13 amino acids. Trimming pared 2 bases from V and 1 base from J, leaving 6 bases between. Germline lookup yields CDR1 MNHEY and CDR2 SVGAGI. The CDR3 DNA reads TGTGCCAGCAGTTACAGGGGATCCTACGAGCAGTACTTC. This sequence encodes CASSYRGSYEQYF.

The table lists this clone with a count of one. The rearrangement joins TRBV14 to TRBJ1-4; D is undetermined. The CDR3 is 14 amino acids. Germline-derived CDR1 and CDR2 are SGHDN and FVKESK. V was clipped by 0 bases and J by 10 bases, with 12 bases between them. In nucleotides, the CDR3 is TGTGCCAGCAGCCAAGATTTTCTGGCAGGAAAACTGTTTTTT. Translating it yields CASSQDFLAGKLFF.

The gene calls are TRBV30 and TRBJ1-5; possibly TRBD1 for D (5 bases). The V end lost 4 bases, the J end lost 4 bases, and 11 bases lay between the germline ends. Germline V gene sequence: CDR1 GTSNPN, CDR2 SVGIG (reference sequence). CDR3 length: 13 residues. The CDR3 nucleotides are TGTGCCTGGACCGCCGGGGGAAATCAGCCCCAGCATTTT. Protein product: CAWTAGGNQPQHF.

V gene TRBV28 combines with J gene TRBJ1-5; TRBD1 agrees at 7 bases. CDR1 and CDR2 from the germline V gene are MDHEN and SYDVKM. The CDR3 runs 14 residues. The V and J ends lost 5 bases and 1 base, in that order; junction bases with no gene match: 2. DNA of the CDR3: TGTGCCAGCAGTACAGGGGTGAGCAATCAGCCCCAGCATTTT. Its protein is CASSTGVSNQPQHF.

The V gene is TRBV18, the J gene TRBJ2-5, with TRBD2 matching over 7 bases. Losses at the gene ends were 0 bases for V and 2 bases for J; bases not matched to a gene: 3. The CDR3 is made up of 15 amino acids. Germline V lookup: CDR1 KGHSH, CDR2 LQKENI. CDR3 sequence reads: CASSPPLAVQETQYF. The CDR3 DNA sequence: TGTGCCAGCTCACCACCTCTAGCGGTTCAAGAGACCCAGTACTTC.

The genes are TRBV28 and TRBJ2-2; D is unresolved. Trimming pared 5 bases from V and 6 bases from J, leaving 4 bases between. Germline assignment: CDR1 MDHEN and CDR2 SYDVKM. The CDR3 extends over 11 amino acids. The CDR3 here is CASSTPGELFF. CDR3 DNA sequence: TGTGCCAGCAGTACTCCCGGGGAGCTGTTTTTT. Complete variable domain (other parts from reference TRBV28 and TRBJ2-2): DVKVTQSSRYLVKRTGEKVFLECVQDMDHENMFWYRQDPGLGLRLIYFSYDVKMKEKGDIPEGYSVSREKKERFSLILESASTNQTSMYLCASSTPGELFFGEGSRLTVL.

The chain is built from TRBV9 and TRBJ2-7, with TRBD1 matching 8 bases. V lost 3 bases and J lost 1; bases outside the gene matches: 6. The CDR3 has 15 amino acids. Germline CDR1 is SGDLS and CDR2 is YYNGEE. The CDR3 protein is CASSAGTGPSYEQYF. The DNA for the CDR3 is TGTGCCAGCAGCGCGGGGACAGGCCCTTCCTACGAGCAGTACTTC.

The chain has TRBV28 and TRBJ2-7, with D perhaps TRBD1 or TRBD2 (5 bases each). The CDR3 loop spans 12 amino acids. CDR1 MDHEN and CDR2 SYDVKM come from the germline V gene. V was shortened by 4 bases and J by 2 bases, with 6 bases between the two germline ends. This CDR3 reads CASSSGPYEQYF. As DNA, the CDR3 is TGTGCCAGCAGTTCGGGACCCTACGAGCAGTACTTC.

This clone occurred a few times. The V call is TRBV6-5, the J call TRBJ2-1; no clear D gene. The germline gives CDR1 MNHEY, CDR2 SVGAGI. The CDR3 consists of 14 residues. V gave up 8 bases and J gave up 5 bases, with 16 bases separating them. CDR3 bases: TGTGCCAGCCGACGTTCTGGTACTGACAATGAGCAGTTCTTC. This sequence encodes CASRRSGTDNEQFF.

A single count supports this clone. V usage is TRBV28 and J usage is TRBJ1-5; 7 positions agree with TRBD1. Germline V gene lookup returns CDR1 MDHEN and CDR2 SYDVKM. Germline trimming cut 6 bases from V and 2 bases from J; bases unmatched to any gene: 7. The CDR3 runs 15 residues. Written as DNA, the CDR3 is TGTGCCAGCAGGTTGACAGGGCGAGGCAATCAGCCCCAGCATTTT. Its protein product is CASRLTGRGNQPQHF.

The CDR3, as DNA: TGTGCCAGCAGTTCCTGGGGGAATGAGCAGTTCTTC. Amino acids: CASSSWGNEQFF. The chain is built from TRBV7-9 and TRBJ2-1; either TRBD1 or TRBD2 may fit D (5 bases each). The CDR3 totals 12 residues. The V end lost 6 bases, the J end lost 7 bases, and 10 bases lay between the germline ends. The germline gives CDR1 SEHNR, CDR2 FQNEAQ (reference sequence).

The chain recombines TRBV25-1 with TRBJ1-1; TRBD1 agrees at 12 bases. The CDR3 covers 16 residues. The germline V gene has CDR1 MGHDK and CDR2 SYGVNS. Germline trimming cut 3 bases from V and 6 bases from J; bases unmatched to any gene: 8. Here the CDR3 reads CASSEWGGQGASEAFF. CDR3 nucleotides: TGTGCCAGCAGTGAGTGGGGGGGACAGGGGGCGTCTGAAGCTTTCTTT.

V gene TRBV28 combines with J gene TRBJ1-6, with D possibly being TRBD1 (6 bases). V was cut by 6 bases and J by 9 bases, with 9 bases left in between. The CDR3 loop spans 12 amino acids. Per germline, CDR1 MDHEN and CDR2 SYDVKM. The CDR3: CASSRGFSPLHF. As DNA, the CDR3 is TGTGCCAGCAGCAGGGGATTTTCACCCCTCCACTTT. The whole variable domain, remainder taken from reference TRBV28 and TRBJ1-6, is DVKVTQSSRYLVKRTGEKVFLECVQDMDHENMFWYRQDPGLGLRLIYFSYDVKMKEKGDIPEGYSVSREKKERFSLILESASTNQTSMYLCASSRGFSPLHFGNGTRLTVT.

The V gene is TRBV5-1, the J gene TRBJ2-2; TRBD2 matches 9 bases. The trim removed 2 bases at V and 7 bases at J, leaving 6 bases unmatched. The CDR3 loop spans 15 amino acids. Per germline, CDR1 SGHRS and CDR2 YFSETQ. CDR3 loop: CASSFRSGGSGELFF. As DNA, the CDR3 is TGCGCCAGCAGCTTTCGAAGCGGGGGGAGCGGGGAGCTGTTTTTT.